This note documents a single T cell receptor beta chain sequence. Its antigen is as yet unknown. Pooling of second doses given at about 4 or about 12 weeks was done. This entry comes from a study of T cell responses to AZD1222 COVID-19 vaccine. This CDR3 spans 13 amino acids. Germline trimming cut 3 bases from V and 4 bases from J; bases unmatched to any gene: 2. The germline V gene encodes CDR1 SNHLY and CDR2 FYNNEI. Repertoires were generated with immunoSEQ multiplex PCR, while TCRdb's copy carries only in-frame clones and drops some. The table includes 90,000 to 100,000 clones, about four fifths detected once. Study observations and caveats: Spike-spanning, vaccine-associated CD4 TCRs were dominant at 160-218 and 743-854. Repertoires were collected only later (after the peak T cell response had occurred). White British people made up most donors, females outnumbered males, and clonal diversity was possibly underestimated.

The TCR sequence derives from an adult who received the AZD1222 COVID-19 vaccine. This chain links TRBV2 with TRBJ1-1, with 7 nucleotides matching TRBD1. The sequencing used peripheral blood, collected 28 days after the second AZD1222 dose. Here the CDR3 reads CASSESGGTEAFF. The DNA for the CDR3 is TGTGCCAGCAGTGAGTCAGGGGGCACTGAAGCTTTCTTT. Full variable domain (outside the CDR3, taken from reference TRBV2 and TRBJ1-1): EPEVTQTPSHQVTQMGQEVILRCVPISNHLYFYWYRQILGQKVEFLVSFYNNEISEKSEIFDDQFSVERPDGSNFTLKIRSTKLEDSAMYFCASSESGGTEAFFGQGTRLTVV.